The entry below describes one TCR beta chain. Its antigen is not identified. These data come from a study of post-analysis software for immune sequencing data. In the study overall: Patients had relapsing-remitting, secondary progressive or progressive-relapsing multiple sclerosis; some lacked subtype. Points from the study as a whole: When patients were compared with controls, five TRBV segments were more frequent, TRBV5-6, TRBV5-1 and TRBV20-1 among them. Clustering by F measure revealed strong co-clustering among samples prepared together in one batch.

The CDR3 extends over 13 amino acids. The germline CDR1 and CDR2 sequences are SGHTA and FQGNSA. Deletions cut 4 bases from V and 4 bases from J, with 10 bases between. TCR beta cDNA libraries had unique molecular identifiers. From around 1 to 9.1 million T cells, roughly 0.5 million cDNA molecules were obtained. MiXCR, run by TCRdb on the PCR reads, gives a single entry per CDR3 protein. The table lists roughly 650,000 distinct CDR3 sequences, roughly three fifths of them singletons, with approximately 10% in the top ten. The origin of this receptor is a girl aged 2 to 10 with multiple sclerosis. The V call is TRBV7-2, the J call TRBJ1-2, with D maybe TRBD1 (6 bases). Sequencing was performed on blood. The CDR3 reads CASSSGGPYGYTF. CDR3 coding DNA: TGTGCCAGCAGCTCTGGGGGCCCCTATGGCTACACCTTC.